Listed here are 23 T cell receptor beta chains from one sample, sequenced in a study of OX40 agonist ivuxolimab in advanced cancers. This table comes from immunoSEQ multiplex PCR, and its TCRdb copy is limited to in-frame clones, with some not included. The sample includes roughly 92,000 clones, about 90% of them seen just once. The sequencing used CD4+ or CD8+ T cells sorted from blood, collected in a trial of the OX40 agonist ivuxolimab. All receptors come from an adult with an advanced solid tumor such as melanoma, head and neck, liver or kidney cancer.

V is TRBV7-9 and J is TRBJ1-6; TRBD1 matches 8 bases. The CDR3 loop spans 15 amino acids. The J segment lost 6 bases and the V segment lost 3 bases, leaving 4 bases of the junction unmatched. Germline V CDR1 and CDR2: SEHNR, FQNEAQ (reference sequence). This CDR3 reads CASSFLGQVNSPLHF. The DNA of the CDR3 is TGTGCCAGCAGCTTTCTGGGACAGGTTAATTCACCCCTCCACTTT.

For this clone: Other nucleotide sequences from this sample produce the same CDR3. CDR3 nucleotide sequence: TGTGCCAGCAGTTTAGGACAGAACACTGAAGCTTTCTTT. This translates into CASSLGQNTEAFF. The V gene is TRBV6-1, the J gene TRBJ1-1; TRBD1 is a possible D gene (5 bases). With 5 bases removed from V and 1 base from J, the gap between germline ends came to 8 bases. Germline V lookup: CDR1 MNHNS, CDR2 SASEGT. This CDR3 has 13 amino acids.

J is TRBJ2-1 and V is TRBV28; 9 positions match TRBD2. The CDR3 is 15 amino acids. The J segment lost 8 bases and the V segment lost 3 bases, leaving 8 bases of the junction unmatched. Germline V gene sequence: CDR1 MDHEN, CDR2 SYDVKM. The CDR3 here is CASSLPLAGLDEQFF. CDR3 sequence (DNA): TGTGCCAGCAGTTTGCCGCTAGCGGGATTGGATGAGCAGTTCTTC.

As DNA, the CDR3 is TGTGCCAGCAGTGAATTGTCCCCTGCCGGGACCCAGTACTTC. It codes for CASSELSPAGTQYF. This chain links TRBV6-1 with TRBJ2-5; D ambiguous. The CDR3 sequence is 14 residues long. The germline V and J ends were trimmed by 2 bases and 7 bases, with 14 bases remaining between them. Germline assignment: CDR1 MNHNS and CDR2 SASEGT.

The chain couples TRBV29-1 to TRBJ1-4; D is perhaps TRBD1 (5 bases). This CDR3 is built from 14 residues. The V and J ends lost 4 bases and 5 bases respectively, with 14 bases between them. Germline V lookup: CDR1 SQVTM, CDR2 ANQGSEA. CDR3 loop: CSVAPGKVNEKLFF. The CDR3 DNA reads TGCAGCGTTGCCCCAGGGAAGGTAAATGAAAAACTGTTTTTT.

The gene calls are TRBV29-1 and TRBJ2-3; D ambiguous. This CDR3 has 12 amino acids. V lost 2 bases and J lost 4, with 7 bases in between. Germline values: CDR1 SQVTM, CDR2 ANQGSEA. This chain's CDR3 is CSVEHGSDTQYF. For the CDR3, the DNA is TGCAGCGTTGAACACGGCTCAGATACGCAGTATTTT.

The rearrangement links TRBV27 to TRBJ2-7; D gene unclear. CDR3 size: 12 residues. V lost 6 bases to trimming and J lost 6 bases, with 12 bases between them. Germline V gives CDR1 MNHEY, CDR2 SMNVEV (reference sequence). The DNA of the CDR3 is TGTGCCAGCAGCAAACACAGATCCGAGCAGTACTTC. Its protein is CASSKHRSEQYF.

The V call is TRBV27, the J call TRBJ1-6; TRBD1 agrees at 11 bases. V was pared by 5 bases and J by 5 bases, with 14 bases of the junction left unmatched. Germline V gene lookup returns CDR1 MNHEY and CDR2 SMNVEV (reference sequence). This CDR3 comprises 19 residues. The chain's CDR3 is CASSPHHPGQGVDNSPLHF. In nucleotides, the CDR3 is TGTGCCAGCAGTCCCCACCATCCGGGACAGGGGGTCGATAATTCACCCCTCCACTTT.

The chain is built from TRBV2 and TRBJ2-2; 8 nucleotides match TRBD1. The CDR3 runs to 13 residues. Per germline, CDR1 SNHLY and CDR2 FYNNEI. Losses at the gene ends were 6 bases for V and 6 bases for J; bases not matched to a gene: 3. The CDR3 sequence is CASSKQGAGELFF. In DNA form, the CDR3 reads TGTGCCAGCAGCAAACAGGGGGCCGGGGAGCTGTTTTTT.

The chain carries TRBV7-9 and TRBJ1-5, with 8 bases fitting TRBD1. J lost 6 bases, V lost 5 bases, and 6 bases had no gene match. This CDR3 has 14 residues. Germline assignment: CDR1 SEHNR and CDR2 FQNEAQ (reference sequence). CDR3 residues: CASSRDRGGQPQHF. The CDR3, as DNA: TGTGCCAGCAGCAGAGACAGGGGTGGTCAGCCCCAGCATTTT.

This clone was recorded only once. The chain is built from TRBV4-2 and TRBJ2-3, with TRBD2 matching 9 bases. CDR1 and CDR2 (germline): LGHNA, YNFKEQ. The CDR3 extends over 17 amino acids. The V segment lost 4 bases and the J segment 6 bases; nucleotides outside the gene matches: 14. The CDR3 bases are TGTGCCAGCAGCCCCTCCCCGACTAGCGGAGTTCCTGATACGCAGTATTTT. Translation gives CASSPSPTSGVPDTQYF.

The V gene is TRBV4-1, the J gene TRBJ2-3; D is perhaps TRBD1 (5 bases). The CDR3 is made up of 15 amino acids. V lost 1 base to trimming and J lost 4 bases, with 12 bases between them. The germline V gene has CDR1 MGHRA and CDR2 YSYEKL. CDR3 DNA sequence: TGCGCCAGCAGCCAAGGGCAGGGTTCCCCAGATACGCAGTATTTT. This gives the protein CASSQGQGSPDTQYF.

The V and J genes are TRBV6-1 and TRBJ1-6; D is perhaps TRBD1 (5 bases). The V gene's germline CDR1 is MNHNS and CDR2 SASEGT. The V end was cut by 1 base, the J end by 6 bases, with 10 bases between. The CDR3 totals 15 residues. In DNA, the CDR3 is TGTGCCAGCAGTGAAGACCCAGGGCGTAATTCACCCCTCCACTTT. Its translation: CASSEDPGRNSPLHF.

The chain employs TRBV7-8 and TRBJ2-7; D remains unclear. There are 13 residues in the CDR3. V shed 5 bases and J shed 0 bases, with 8 bases lying between them. Looked up from germline, CDR1 is SGHVS and CDR2 is FQNEAQ. The CDR3 DNA sequence: TGTGCCAGCAGCCCACCCGTCTCCTACGAGCAGTACTTC. Protein: CASSPPVSYEQYF.

V gene TRBV6-1 combines with J gene TRBJ1-1; no firm D call. V was pared by 8 bases and J by 3 bases, with 7 bases between. CDR3 length: 11 amino acids. Germline V gene lookup returns CDR1 MNHNS and CDR2 SASEGT. The DNA of the CDR3 is TGTGCCAGCGGCGGTTACACTGAAGCTTTCTTT. Protein product: CASGGYTEAFF.

This CDR3 is CASSIPSDGNIQYF. In DNA form, the CDR3 reads TGTGCCAGTAGTATCCCCTCAGACGGAAACATTCAGTACTTC. The rearrangement joins TRBV19 to TRBJ2-4, with no clear D. The CDR3 loop spans 14 amino acids. Trimming shortened V by 3 bases and J by 6 bases, and 12 bases separated the two germline ends. Germline CDR1 reads LNHDA; CDR2 reads SQIVND (reference sequence).

The chain couples TRBV19 to TRBJ2-5; the match to TRBD1 covers 10 bases. The germline V gene encodes CDR1 LNHDA and CDR2 SQIVND (reference sequence). The CDR3 loop spans 14 amino acids. J lost 4 bases, V lost 5 bases, and 4 bases had no gene match. In nucleotides, the CDR3 is TGTGCCAGTAGTCCGGGACAGGGGCGAGAGACCCAGTACTTC. Encoded protein: CASSPGQGRETQYF.

This chain uses TRBV30 with TRBJ2-3; no firm D call. CDR3 length: 12 amino acids. Germline values: CDR1 GTSNPN, CDR2 SVGIG (reference sequence). V was cut by 4 bases and J by 1 base, with 6 bases left in between. CDR3 residues: CAWKTGTDTQYF. In DNA form, the CDR3 reads TGTGCCTGGAAGACGGGCACAGATACGCAGTATTTT.

The rearrangement joins TRBV5-1 to TRBJ2-3; D tentatively fits TRBD1 or TRBD2 (5 bases each). The CDR3 is 15 amino acids. V lost 4 bases, J lost 1 base, and 13 bases lay in between. Germline V lookup: CDR1 SGHRS, CDR2 YFSETQ. CDR3: CASSVQGARTDTQYF. Here the CDR3 DNA reads TGCGCCAGCAGCGTCCAGGGAGCCCGCACAGATACGCAGTATTTT.

This clone was picked up one time. The rearrangement uses TRBV6-1 and TRBJ2-5; D possibly corresponds to TRBD1 (5 bases). The germline CDR1 and CDR2 sequences are MNHNS and SASEGT. V lost 7 bases to trimming and J lost 3 bases, with 15 bases between them. CDR3 size: 14 residues. The CDR3 spells CASTFSRAEETQYF. CDR3 bases: TGTGCCAGCACCTTCTCCAGGGCCGAAGAGACCCAGTACTTC.

This clone was seen a few times. The chain is built from TRBV28 and TRBJ1-4, with a weak D call TRBD1 (6 bases). The V gene lost 2 bases and the J gene lost 7 bases, with 8 bases spanning the gap. The CDR3 length is 13 residues. Germline CDR1 reads MDHEN; CDR2 reads SYDVKM. The DNA for the CDR3 is TGTGCCAGCAGTTTAAGGGGGAGTGAAAAACTGTTTTTT. This codes for CASSLRGSEKLFF. Supplemented by reference TRBV28 and TRBJ1-4, the full variable domain reads DVKVTQSSRYLVKRTGEKVFLECVQDMDHENMFWYRQDPGLGLRLIYFSYDVKMKEKGDIPEGYSVSREKKERFSLILESASTNQTSMYLCASSLRGSEKLFFGSGTQLSVL.

This clone has just one count. The chain carries TRBV19 and TRBJ2-6; 10 bases line up with TRBD1. J was trimmed by 2 bases and V by 7 bases; bases with no gene match: 8. This CDR3 comprises 17 residues. Germline loops: CDR1 LNHDA, CDR2 SQIVND (reference sequence). CDR3 DNA sequence: TGTGCCAGTACTGGGGACAGGGGAAGGGCTGGGGCCAACGTCCTGACTTTC. Its translation: CASTGDRGRAGANVLTF.

The chain recombines TRBV7-3 with TRBJ2-7; 7 nucleotides match TRBD1. Trimming at V came to 1 base and at J to 7 bases, leaving 4 bases not matched to a gene. CDR3 size: 13 residues. CDR1 is SGHTA and CDR2 is FQGTGA in the germline V gene. CDR3 nucleotides: TGTGCCAGCAGCTTAATCCCGACAGGGGAGCAGTACTTC. This encodes CASSLIPTGEQYF.